This T cell receptor (beta chain) stems from a study of T cell responses to AZD1222 COVID-19 vaccine. Data came from immunoSEQ multiplex PCR; TCRdb stores just in-frame clones and leaves some out. The table lists around 120,000 clones, about 90% of them singletons. CDR3 length: 12 amino acids. V shed 1 base and J shed 4 bases, with 4 bases lying between them. Germline values: CDR1 SGHDN, CDR2 FVKESK. In this sample, this clone turned up a few times. The source material was peripheral blood, sampled on day 0 of AZD1222 vaccination. The TCR originated in an adult in good health. The chain carries TRBV14 and TRBJ1-1; D ambiguous. CDR3 bases: TGTGCCAGCAGCCAAGCCATCACTGAAGCTTTCTTT. Residues: CASSQAITEAFF. Full variable domain (remainder filled in from reference TRBV14 and TRBJ1-1): EAGVTQFPSHSVIEKGQTVTLRCDPISGHDNLYWYRRVMGKEIKFLLHFVKESKQDESGMPNNRFLAERTGGTYSTLKVQPAELEDSGVYFCASSQAITEAFFGQGTRLTVV.